This is a list of T cell receptor beta chains from one sample in a study of beta chain features in type 1 diabetes. Only in-frame clones appear in the TCRdb table, and some are missing; sequencing was by immunoSEQ multiplex PCR. Of 620,000 or so clones listed, roughly 16% were seen once; the top ten hold around 0.095%. Sequences were obtained from naive CD4+ T cells from blood. The source of these receptors is a man younger than 30 in good health. The CDR3 runs from the conserved cysteine through the conserved F or W. The order of the fields is J gene, V gene, clone size, D gene, CDR3 DNA, CDR3 protein. A D gene is named only where the DNA matches it firmly. Clone size is stated in some rows and not others, as once, few, many or a class when expanded.

j_call: TRBJ1-1
v_call: TRBV15
clone_size: few
d_call: TRBD1
cdr3_nt: TGTGCCACCAGCAGAGCAAGACAGGGAAAAACTGAAGCTTTCTTT
cdr3_aa: CATSRARQGKTEAFF

j_call: TRBJ2-7
v_call: TRBV5-1
clone_size: few
d_call: .
cdr3_nt: TGCGCCAGCAGCTTGACAGGGTGGTACGAGCAGTACTTC
cdr3_aa: CASSLTGWYEQYF

j_call: TRBJ2-7
v_call: TRBV7-6
clone_size: few
d_call: .
cdr3_nt: TGTGCCAGCACTCCTTATCGGGGGCGGGCGAGCTCCTACGAGCAGTACTTC
cdr3_aa: CASTPYRGRASSYEQYF

j_call: TRBJ2-7
v_call: TRBV28
clone_size: .
d_call: TRBD1
cdr3_nt: TGTGCCAGCAGTTGGGACAGGGTGAGCTCCTACGAGCAGTACTTC
cdr3_aa: CASSWDRVSSYEQYF

j_call: TRBJ1-1
v_call: TRBV9
clone_size: .
d_call: TRBD1
cdr3_nt: TGTGCCAGCAGCGCCGGACAGGAGAACACTGAAGCTTTCTTT
cdr3_aa: CASSAGQENTEAFF

j_call: TRBJ2-7
v_call: TRBV7-9
clone_size: .
d_call: .
cdr3_nt: TGTGCCAGCTGGGACTTCTCCTACGAGCAGTACTTC
cdr3_aa: CASWDFSYEQYF

j_call: TRBJ2-3
v_call: TRBV27
clone_size: few
d_call: .
cdr3_nt: TGTGCCAGCAGTTTTGAGCTTTGGCCCACAGATACGCAGTATTTT
cdr3_aa: CASSFELWPTDTQYF

j_call: TRBJ1-3
v_call: TRBV29-1
clone_size: few
d_call: TRBD1
cdr3_nt: TGCAGCGTTGCCTCCGGACAGGGGGCTGGAAACACCATATATTTT
cdr3_aa: CSVASGQGAGNTIYF

j_call: TRBJ2-6
v_call: TRBV19
clone_size: .
d_call: TRBD1
cdr3_nt: TGTGCCAGTAGTATGGACAGGGTTTCTGGGGCCAACGTCCTGACTTTC
cdr3_aa: CASSMDRVSGANVLTF

j_call: TRBJ2-5
v_call: TRBV5-6
clone_size: .
d_call: .
cdr3_nt: TGTGCCAGCAGCTTGATGGAGACCCAGTACTTC
cdr3_aa: CASSLMETQYF

j_call: TRBJ2-3
v_call: TRBV29-1
clone_size: .
d_call: .
cdr3_nt: TGCAGCGTCGCTACTCTGGGCACAGATACGCAGTATTTT
cdr3_aa: CSVATLGTDTQYF

j_call: TRBJ2-1
v_call: TRBV7-2
clone_size: .
d_call: TRBD1
cdr3_nt: TGTGCCAGCAGACCCGGGACAGGGAGGGTAAGGCAGTTCTTC
cdr3_aa: CASRPGTGRVRQFF

j_call: TRBJ1-1
v_call: TRBV7-3
clone_size: once
d_call: .
cdr3_nt: TGTGCCAGCAGCTTAAGTCCGGGGGCCACTGAAGCTTTCTTT
cdr3_aa: CASSLSPGATEAFF

j_call: TRBJ2-7
v_call: TRBV9
clone_size: .
d_call: TRBD1
cdr3_nt: TGTGCCAGCAGCGTCTACGGGACAGGGCTTACCCACGAGCAGTACTTC
cdr3_aa: CASSVYGTGLTHEQYF

j_call: TRBJ2-6
v_call: TRBV7-2
clone_size: .
d_call: .
cdr3_nt: TGTGCCAGCAGCTTAGACGGATCGGCTGGGGCCAACGTCCTGACTTTC
cdr3_aa: CASSLDGSAGANVLTF

j_call: TRBJ2-7
v_call: TRBV7-2
clone_size: few
d_call: .
cdr3_nt: TGTGCCAGCGGGGGGGCGACCTACTACGAGCAGTACTTC
cdr3_aa: CASGGATYYEQYF

j_call: TRBJ2-7
v_call: TRBV11-2
clone_size: few
d_call: .
cdr3_nt: TGTGCCAGCAGCTTTCTTGACAGACCGGGCGAGCAGTACTTC
cdr3_aa: CASSFLDRPGEQYF

j_call: TRBJ2-2
v_call: TRBV27
clone_size: few
d_call: .
cdr3_nt: TGTGCCAGCAGTTTATCTGCGCGACACACCGGGGAGCTGTTTTTT
cdr3_aa: CASSLSARHTGELFF

j_call: TRBJ2-1
v_call: TRBV28
clone_size: .
d_call: TRBD1
cdr3_nt: TGTGCCAGCAGGTCGTCCGGGACAGTGCAGTTCTTC
cdr3_aa: CASRSSGTVQFF

j_call: TRBJ2-7
v_call: TRBV11-2
clone_size: few
d_call: .
cdr3_nt: TGTGCCAGCAGCTTGACCTACGAGCAGTACTTC
cdr3_aa: CASSLTYEQYF

j_call: TRBJ2-5
v_call: TRBV20-1
clone_size: .
d_call: .
cdr3_nt: TGCAGGGGGGACTTCCAAGAGACCCAGTACTTC
cdr3_aa: CRGDFQETQYF

j_call: TRBJ2-7
v_call: TRBV5-1
clone_size: .
d_call: .
cdr3_nt: TGCGCCAGCAGCTTGGCCGACTACGAGCAGTACTTC
cdr3_aa: CASSLADYEQYF

j_call: TRBJ2-1
v_call: TRBV9
clone_size: .
d_call: .
cdr3_nt: TGTGCCAGCAGCGTAGGGAGCGTAGTTAACAATGAGCAGTTCTTC
cdr3_aa: CASSVGSVVNNEQFF

j_call: TRBJ2-7
v_call: TRBV7-2
clone_size: few
d_call: .
cdr3_nt: TGTGCCAGCAGCCCACGTGGAGGGGGCGGATACGAGCAGTACTTC
cdr3_aa: CASSPRGGGGYEQYF

j_call: TRBJ2-7
v_call: TRBV7-9
clone_size: few
d_call: .
cdr3_nt: TGTGCCAGCAGCCGCGACCGGTCAGAGCAGTACTTC
cdr3_aa: CASSRDRSEQYF

j_call: TRBJ2-3
v_call: TRBV9
clone_size: .
d_call: .
cdr3_nt: TGTGCCAGCAGCGTAGGGGGTGGTCGCGCAGATACGCAGTATTTT
cdr3_aa: CASSVGGGRADTQYF

j_call: TRBJ1-1
v_call: TRBV6-5
clone_size: .
d_call: .
cdr3_nt: TGTGCCAGCAGATCAGGGTGGGCGGACACTGAAGCTTTCTTT
cdr3_aa: CASRSGWADTEAFF

j_call: TRBJ1-1
v_call: TRBV7-9
clone_size: .
d_call: .
cdr3_nt: TGTGCCAGCAGCCCACAGGGTACCCAGAACACTGAAGCTTTCTTT
cdr3_aa: CASSPQGTQNTEAFF

j_call: TRBJ1-1
v_call: TRBV28
clone_size: .
d_call: .
cdr3_nt: TGTGCCAGCAAACACCCGAGCGTAGGCACTGAAGCTTTCTTT
cdr3_aa: CASKHPSVGTEAFF

j_call: TRBJ1-2
v_call: TRBV2
clone_size: few
d_call: .
cdr3_nt: TGTGCCAGCAGTGAAAAAGGAGACAGCGCCCACTATGGCTACACCTTC
cdr3_aa: CASSEKGDSAHYGYTF

j_call: TRBJ1-6
v_call: TRBV30
clone_size: few
d_call: .
cdr3_nt: TGTGCCTGGAGTGTAGGCAGTAGCTCCTATAATTCACCCCTCCACTTT
cdr3_aa: CAWSVGSSSYNSPLHF

j_call: TRBJ2-7
v_call: TRBV28
clone_size: .
d_call: .
cdr3_nt: TGTGCCACCCTCCCGTGGAGGCAGGGGCGCGAGCAGTACTTC
cdr3_aa: CATLPWRQGREQYF

j_call: TRBJ2-2
v_call: TRBV19
clone_size: .
d_call: TRBD1
cdr3_nt: TGTGCCAGTAGTGGACAGGGGACAAATGGGGAGCTGTTTTTT
cdr3_aa: CASSGQGTNGELFF

j_call: TRBJ2-7
v_call: TRBV5-1
clone_size: .
d_call: TRBD1
cdr3_nt: TGCGCCAGCAGCGCCCCGGGACAGGGGGCTTACGAGCAGTACTTC
cdr3_aa: CASSAPGQGAYEQYF

j_call: TRBJ1-2
v_call: TRBV9
clone_size: .
d_call: TRBD1
cdr3_nt: TGTGCCAGCAGCGTACTAGGACAGGCTCACTATGGCTACACCTTC
cdr3_aa: CASSVLGQAHYGYTF

j_call: TRBJ2-1
v_call: TRBV18
clone_size: few
d_call: .
cdr3_nt: TGTGCCAGCTCACCAACATTAGGGTCCTACAATGAGCAGTTCTTC
cdr3_aa: CASSPTLGSYNEQFF

j_call: TRBJ2-7
v_call: TRBV29-1
clone_size: few
d_call: .
cdr3_nt: TGCAGCGTGGGGAACAGGTACGAGCAGTACTTC
cdr3_aa: CSVGNRYEQYF

j_call: TRBJ2-1
v_call: TRBV5-4
clone_size: .
d_call: .
cdr3_nt: TGCGCCAGCAGCCGAACAAACAATGAGCAGTTCTTC
cdr3_aa: CASSRTNNEQFF

j_call: TRBJ2-5
v_call: TRBV5-6
clone_size: few
d_call: .
cdr3_nt: TGTGCCAGCAGCTTGGTAGACCAAGAGACCCAGTACTTC
cdr3_aa: CASSLVDQETQYF

j_call: TRBJ2-5
v_call: TRBV10-3
clone_size: few
d_call: TRBD2
cdr3_nt: TGTGCCATCAGTGATGCACTGGCGGGAGGTCGTGAGACCCAGTACTTC
cdr3_aa: CAISDALAGGRETQYF

j_call: TRBJ2-5
v_call: TRBV5-4
clone_size: few
d_call: .
cdr3_nt: TGTGCCAGCAGCATATACCAAGAGACCCAGTACTTC
cdr3_aa: CASSIYQETQYF

j_call: TRBJ2-3
v_call: TRBV19
clone_size: few
d_call: .
cdr3_nt: TGTGCCAGTAGTATTAACCCGGGGACAGATACGCAGTATTTT
cdr3_aa: CASSINPGTDTQYF

j_call: TRBJ2-1
v_call: TRBV19
clone_size: .
d_call: .
cdr3_nt: TGTGCCAGTAGTATAGATCGAAGGGCCCTTTACAATGAGCAGTTCTTC
cdr3_aa: CASSIDRRALYNEQFF

j_call: TRBJ2-7
v_call: TRBV7-2
clone_size: .
d_call: TRBD1
cdr3_nt: TGTGCCAGCAGGTCACCGGGACAGGGACCCTACGAGCAGTACTTC
cdr3_aa: CASRSPGQGPYEQYF

j_call: TRBJ2-2
v_call: TRBV15
clone_size: .
d_call: TRBD2
cdr3_nt: TGTGCCACCAGGCACGGGACTAGGGGGACCGGGGAGCTGTTTTTT
cdr3_aa: CATRHGTRGTGELFF

j_call: TRBJ1-1
v_call: TRBV19
clone_size: .
d_call: .
cdr3_nt: TGTGCCAGTAGTGTTACCGGGACCACACTTCTAGGTGGGACTGAAGCTTTCTTT
cdr3_aa: CASSVTGTTLLGGTEAFF

j_call: TRBJ2-7
v_call: TRBV7-2
clone_size: .
d_call: .
cdr3_nt: TGTGCCAGCAGCTTAGTCTCCTACGAGCAGTACTTC
cdr3_aa: CASSLVSYEQYF

j_call: TRBJ2-7
v_call: TRBV27
clone_size: .
d_call: TRBD1
cdr3_nt: TGTGCCAGCAGAGGTAAGGGACAGGTCCCCTACGAGCAGTACTTC
cdr3_aa: CASRGKGQVPYEQYF

j_call: TRBJ1-5
v_call: TRBV7-2
clone_size: few
d_call: TRBD1
cdr3_nt: TGTGCCAGCAGCCTCCGACAGGGGAGCAATCAGCCCCAGCATTTT
cdr3_aa: CASSLRQGSNQPQHF

j_call: TRBJ1-3
v_call: TRBV7-3
clone_size: .
d_call: .
cdr3_nt: TGTGCCAGCAGTCCGGGAGGGGCTGGAAACACCATATATTTT
cdr3_aa: CASSPGGAGNTIYF

j_call: TRBJ1-2
v_call: TRBV11-2
clone_size: .
d_call: .
cdr3_nt: TGTGCCAGCAGCTTCGCTCTTGATAACTATGGCTACACCTTC
cdr3_aa: CASSFALDNYGYTF

j_call: TRBJ2-5
v_call: TRBV4-1
clone_size: few
d_call: .
cdr3_nt: TGCGCCAGCAGCCAAGGTTCGGGATCAGGGCGAGAGACCCAGTACTTC
cdr3_aa: CASSQGSGSGRETQYF

j_call: TRBJ2-1
v_call: TRBV18
clone_size: .
d_call: .
cdr3_nt: TGTGCCAGCTCACCACCGAATACGTGGGATGAGCAGTTCTTC
cdr3_aa: CASSPPNTWDEQFF

j_call: TRBJ1-4
v_call: TRBV5-1
clone_size: few
d_call: .
cdr3_nt: TGCGCCAGCAGCACGATACCAGGGAACGGAGAAAAACTGTTTTTT
cdr3_aa: CASSTIPGNGEKLFF

j_call: TRBJ2-1
v_call: TRBV7-2
clone_size: few
d_call: TRBD1
cdr3_nt: TGTGCCAGCAGCTTAGACCCGGGACAGGGCAATGAGCAGTTCTTC
cdr3_aa: CASSLDPGQGNEQFF